This T cell receptor (beta chain) was recovered during a study of shared clonotypes between healthy human individuals. Overall study results and limits: Few donors limited the genetic and exposure-history diversity represented.

The CDR3 sequence is 17 residues long. CDR1 and CDR2 from the germline V gene are SGDLS and YYNGEE. With V trimmed by 4 bases and J by 7 bases, 14 bases remained unmatched. With regard to this clone: Its specificity is not known.

TCRdb keeps only in-frame clones here, not all; method: immunoSEQ multiplex PCR. The sample has some 1,900,000 clones; about 95% are singletons. Cells designated naive CD8 were CD45RO-negative and were positively selected for CCR7, with terminally differentiated effector memory CD45RA+ cells excluded. Sequencing was done on a sample of naive CD8+ T cells sorted from blood. The chain carries TRBV9 and TRBJ1-4, with 9 bases fitting TRBD1. The receptor's source is a man between 18 and 29 years old in good health. CDR3 nucleotides: TGTGCCAGCAGCCCGCTCCCCACAGGGGGCGGGGGTGAAAAACTGTTTTTT. Translated: CASSPLPTGGGGEKLFF.